A single sample gave rise to the 4 T cell receptor beta chains below, sequenced in a study of metastatic and nonmetastatic thyroid tumors. Thyroid surgery was performed in patients who had received no treatment beforehand. TCRdb redid the clone calls on the PCR reads using MiXCR. Here the sample spans approximately 21,000 clones, around 28% being singletons. Sequencing was done on a sample of blood. The receptors derive from a female donor with papillary thyroid cancer or a benign thyroid nodule (not recorded which). Some clones in this sample may be carry-over from other donors' samples.

This clone was recorded at least ten times. The gene calls are TRBV6-2 or TRBV6-3 and TRBJ1-5, with D unclear. V was trimmed by 4 bases and J by 0 bases, leaving 4 bases between them. The CDR3 length is 13 residues. Germline CDR1 reads MNHEY; CDR2 reads SVGEGT. The CDR3 loop reads CASSLNSNQPQHF. CDR3 sequence (DNA): TGTGCCAGCAGTTTAAATAGCAATCAGCCCCAGCATTTT.

The gene calls are TRBV5-1 and TRBJ2-7; D is possibly TRBD2 (6 bases). CDR1 is SGHRS, CDR2 YFSETQ, per germline. The length of the CDR3 is 13 residues. The germline V and J ends were trimmed by 4 bases and 7 bases, with 15 bases remaining between them. CDR3 DNA sequence: TGCGCCAGCAGCCGTGGAGGGTCTGGAGAGCAGTACTTC. This sequence encodes CASSRGGSGEQYF. Drawing the rest from reference TRBV5-1 and TRBJ2-7, the complete variable domain is KAGVTQTPRYLIKTRGQQVTLSCSPISGHRSVSWYQQTPGQGLQFLFEYFSETQRNKGNFPGRFSGRQFSNSRSEMNVSTLELGDSALYLCASSRGGSGEQYFGPGTRLTVT.

The J gene is TRBJ1-1, the V gene TRBV2, with 7 bases that match TRBD1. Per germline, CDR1 SNHLY and CDR2 FYNNEI. The J segment lost 1 base and the V segment lost 1 base, leaving 3 bases of the junction unmatched. The CDR3 sequence is 15 residues long. The CDR3 here is CASSEVRGENTEAFF. CDR3 bases: TGTGCCAGCAGTGAAGTCAGGGGGGAGAACACTGAAGCTTTCTTT.

At least ten counts were recorded for this clone. This chain links TRBV4-3 with TRBJ2-7; 11 positions match TRBD2. CDR1 and CDR2 from the germline V gene are LGHNA and YSLEER. The V and J ends lost 4 bases and 7 bases, in that order; junction bases with no gene match: 24. The CDR3 loop spans 20 amino acids. CDR3 sequence (DNA): TGCGCCAGCAGCCTACTCGCAACTAGCGGGAGCTACCTGACGGCTACTGAGCAGTACTTC. This translates into CASSLLATSGSYLTATEQYF.